This TCR beta chain was documented in a study of OX40 agonist ivuxolimab in advanced cancers. Study-wide points: Low normalized T-cell clonal expansion was additionally recorded for some nonresponders.

The CDR3 runs to 14 residues. Germline V gene sequence: CDR1 SGHTA, CDR2 FQGNSA. V lost 1 base to trimming and J lost 1 base, with 7 bases between them. Regarding this clone: The antigen is not known.

The protocol was immunoSEQ multiplex PCR, while the TCRdb copy is restricted to in-frame clones and leaves out a portion. The sample lists 55,000 to 90,000 clones, more than 80% occurring once. This TCR was recovered from an adult with an advanced solid tumor such as melanoma, head and neck, liver or kidney cancer. Sequencing used CD4+ or CD8+ T cells sorted from blood, obtained in a trial of the OX40 agonist ivuxolimab. V gene TRBV7-2 combines with J gene TRBJ1-2; D is uncertain. The CDR3 region has the DNA TGTGCCAGCAGCTTAGGCGTCATTAACTATGGCTACACCTTC. It specifies CASSLGVINYGYTF.